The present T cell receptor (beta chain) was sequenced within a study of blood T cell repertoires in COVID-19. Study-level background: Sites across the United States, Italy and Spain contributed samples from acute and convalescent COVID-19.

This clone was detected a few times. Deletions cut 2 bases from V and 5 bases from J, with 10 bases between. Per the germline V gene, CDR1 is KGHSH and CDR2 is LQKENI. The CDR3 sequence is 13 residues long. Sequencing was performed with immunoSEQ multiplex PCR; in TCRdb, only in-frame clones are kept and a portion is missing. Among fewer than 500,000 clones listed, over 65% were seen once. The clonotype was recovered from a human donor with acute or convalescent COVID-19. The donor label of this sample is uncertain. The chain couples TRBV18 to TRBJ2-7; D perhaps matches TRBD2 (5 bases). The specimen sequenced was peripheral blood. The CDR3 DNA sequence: TGTGCCAGCTCACCATTGGAGGACCACGAGCAGTACTTC. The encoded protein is CASSPLEDHEQYF.